This is a list of T cell receptor beta chains from one sample in a study of cytomegalovirus exposure and HLA in healthy donors. The protocol was immunoSEQ multiplex PCR, while the TCRdb copy is restricted to in-frame clones and leaves out a portion. The sample lists more than 200,000 clones, 60% to 80% occurring once. The sequenced sample consisted of PBMCs. These receptors were collected from a man younger than 30 in good health and CMV-seronegative. CDR3s include the opening cysteine and the closing phenylalanine or tryptophan. The D gene is left open where the match is weak. Expanded clones get a size class; other rows say once, few or many, or leave the size out.

j_call clone_size d_call v_call cdr3_aa cdr3_nt
TRBJ2-5 - - TRBV7-2 CASSFRTQYF TGTGCCAGCAGCTTTAGGACCCAGTACTTC
TRBJ2-3 - - TRBV9 CASTEADTQYF TGTGCCAGCACAGAGGCAGATACGCAGTATTTT
TRBJ2-1 - TRBD1 TRBV30 CAWLPLGQGGEQFF TGTGCCTGGTTACCCTTAGGACAGGGAGGTGAGCAGTTCTTC
TRBJ2-5 - TRBD1 TRBV6-1 CASSGSGTGRETQYF TGTGCCAGCAGTGGATCCGGGACAGGACGAGAGACCCAGTACTTC
TRBJ2-7 once - TRBV28 CASSLGGSGVGSYEQYF TGTGCCAGCAGTTTAGGAGGTAGCGGCGTGGGGTCCTACGAGCAGTACTTC
TRBJ1-4 - - TRBV9 CASSVDGTRTNEKLFF TGTGCCAGCAGCGTAGACGGGACAAGAACTAATGAAAAACTGTTTTTT
TRBJ2-7 - - TRBV6-5 CASSPTGFEQYF TGTGCCAGCAGCCCCACAGGGTTCGAGCAGTACTTC
TRBJ1-2 - - TRBV5-1 CASTQLPGVEGGLGYTF TGCGCCAGCACTCAGCTCCCCGGGGTGGAGGGAGGACTTGGCTACACCTTC
TRBJ2-7 - TRBD1 TRBV7-2 CASSLGQGAFYEQYF TGTGCCAGCAGCTTAGGGCAGGGGGCGTTCTACGAGCAGTACTTC
TRBJ2-1 - - TRBV19 CASSIAGEISYNEQFF TGTGCCAGTAGTATAGCGGGGGAGATCTCCTACAATGAGCAGTTCTTC
TRBJ1-2 - TRBD1 TRBV6-1 CASSEGQGASGYTF TGTGCCAGCAGTGAAGGGCAGGGGGCGAGTGGCTACACCTTC
TRBJ2-3 - - TRBV29-1 CSVIVLGVIDTQYF TGCAGCGTGATCGTTCTAGGAGTAATAGATACGCAGTATTTT
TRBJ2-7 - - TRBV19 CASSFTGTSYEQYF TGTGCCAGTAGTTTCACAGGAACCTCCTACGAGCAGTACTTC
TRBJ1-2 - TRBD1 TRBV6-1 CASKRSGGSGYTF TGTGCCAGCAAGAGGTCAGGGGGCTCTGGCTACACCTTC
TRBJ2-5 - - TRBV30 CAWKGAGRGTQYF TGTGCCTGGAAGGGTGCTGGGCGGGGGACCCAGTACTTC
TRBJ1-1 few - TRBV7-2 CASSLGYSNTEAFF TGTGCCAGCAGCTTAGGATACTCCAACACTGAAGCTTTCTTT
TRBJ2-3 - TRBD2 TRBV5-1 CASSKERGGIGTDTQYF TGCGCCAGCAGTAAAGAGCGGGGGGGCATCGGGACAGATACGCAGTATTTT
TRBJ1-6 - - TRBV7-9 CASSLAGGNSAENSPLHF TGTGCCAGCAGCTTAGCGGGGGGGAACTCCGCCGAAAATTCACCCCTCCACTTT
TRBJ2-2 few TRBD2 TRBV9 CASSVKVAGAGELFF TGTGCCAGCAGCGTAAAGGTAGCGGGGGCCGGGGAGCTGTTTTTT
TRBJ2-1 - - TRBV6-5 CASSFLAEQFF TGTGCCAGCAGTTTCCTAGCGGAGCAGTTCTTC